Shown below are 10 T cell receptor beta chains from a single sample sequenced in a study of blood T cell repertoires in COVID-19. The assay was immunoSEQ multiplex PCR, and TCRdb's table has in-frame clones only and misses some. The sample records about 400,000 clones, 85% to 90% being singletons. The source material was peripheral blood. The receptor source for this set is a woman younger than 45 with acute or convalescent COVID-19.

The genes are TRBV10-3 and TRBJ2-1, with 9 bases aligning to TRBD1. Germline values: CDR1 ENHRY, CDR2 SYGVKD. V shed 8 bases, J shed 8 bases, and the junction held 10 bases outside the gene matches. The CDR3 covers 14 residues. CDR3 region: CAIGGQGFFDEQFF. In DNA form, the CDR3 reads TGTGCCATCGGAGGACAGGGGTTTTTCGATGAGCAGTTCTTC.

V is TRBV19 and J is TRBJ1-4; TRBD1 is a possible D gene (5 bases). The CDR3 spans 17 residues. With 6 bases removed from V and 8 bases from J, the gap between germline ends came to 25 bases. Germline V gene data show CDR1 as LNHDA and CDR2 as SQIVND (reference sequence). CDR3 sequence reads: CASSQTPFRVITEKLFF. Here the CDR3 DNA reads TGTGCCAGTAGCCAGACACCGTTCAGGGTCATAACGGAAAAACTGTTTTTT.

V gene TRBV28 combines with J gene TRBJ2-3, with 8 bases matching TRBD2. The length of the CDR3 is 15 residues. Germline CDR1 is MDHEN and CDR2 is SYDVKM. J gave up 4 bases and V 2 bases, and 5 bases lay outside the gene matches. CDR3 DNA: TGTGCCAGCAGTTTAGCGGGGGGTAGCGCAGATACGCAGTATTTT. Translated: CASSLAGGSADTQYF.

The genes are TRBV24-1 and TRBJ1-5, with 7 bases matching TRBD1. Germline V gives CDR1 KGHDR, CDR2 SFDVKD. CDR3 length equals 14 residues. The V and J ends lost 5 bases and 7 bases, in that order; junction bases with no gene match: 7. The CDR3, as DNA: TGTGCCACCAGTGGAGACAGGGCGAACCAGCCCCAGCATTTT. Amino acids: CATSGDRANQPQHF.

This rearrangement joins TRBV4-2 to TRBJ2-5, with 12 positions matching TRBD2. V gave up 3 bases and J gave up 7 bases; unmatched junction bases: 15. Germline CDR1 is LGHNA and CDR2 is YNFKEQ. The CDR3 is made up of 18 amino acids. CDR3 residues: CASSQILAGGRRSGTQYF. In nucleotides, the CDR3 is TGTGCCAGCAGCCAGATTCTAGCGGGGGGGCGTCGTTCGGGGACCCAGTACTTC.

This clone was seen just once. The V call is TRBV5-6, the J call TRBJ1-3; D gene uncertain. Trimming pared 4 bases from V and 0 bases from J, leaving 14 bases between. The CDR3 extends over 16 amino acids. The V gene's germline CDR1 is SGHDT and CDR2 YYEEEE. The CDR3 reads CASSRRRERSGNTIYF. CDR3 in DNA: TGTGCCAGCAGCCGACGACGGGAACGCTCTGGAAACACCATATATTTT.

V gene TRBV28 combines with J gene TRBJ1-1; D is perhaps TRBD1 (5 bases). Germline CDR1 is MDHEN and CDR2 is SYDVKM. The CDR3 covers 12 residues. Trimming took off 0 bases at V and 9 bases at J, with 8 bases between the two ends. CDR3 sequence (DNA): TGTGCCAGCAGTTTATGGCGGGGACAAGCTTTCTTT. It specifies CASSLWRGQAFF.

By proportion, this clone is medium-sized. The rearrangement uses TRBV11-2 and TRBJ2-7, with a weak D call TRBD1 (5 bases). The CDR3 totals 13 residues. The germline V gene encodes CDR1 SGHAT and CDR2 FQNNGV. V lost 1 base and J lost 4, with 8 bases in between. This chain's CDR3 is CASSLVTVYEQYF. The CDR3 nucleotides read TGTGCCAGCAGCTTAGTGACAGTTTACGAGCAGTACTTC.

This chain links TRBV6-1 with TRBJ2-7; 9 bases are shared with TRBD1. Trimming cost V 2 bases and J 3 bases; bases outside gene matches: 5. This CDR3 region has 15 residues. Germline assignment: CDR1 MNHNS and CDR2 SASEGT. CDR3 loop: CASSEQWGQGYEQYF. CDR3 DNA: TGTGCCAGCAGTGAACAGTGGGGACAGGGCTACGAGCAGTACTTC.

V gene TRBV9 combines with J gene TRBJ2-3; D may be TRBD2 (7 bases). The germline V and J ends were trimmed by 3 bases and 2 bases, with 25 bases remaining between them. Germline values: CDR1 SGDLS, CDR2 YYNGEE. The CDR3 totals 19 residues. The CDR3 sequence: CASSGAATGRGPPTDTQYF. The CDR3 DNA follows: TGTGCCAGCAGCGGCGCCGCCACGGGGCGGGGGCCCCCCACAGATACGCAGTATTTT.